The rows below give T cell receptor beta chains drawn from one sample of a study of OX40 agonist ivuxolimab in advanced cancers. Profiling relied on immunoSEQ multiplex PCR, and the TCRdb table lists in-frame clones only, not all of them. The sample consists of under 200,000 clones, 94% of them appearing once. This sample comprised CD4+ or CD8+ T cells sorted from blood, obtained in a trial of the OX40 agonist ivuxolimab. These receptors all stem from an adult with an advanced solid tumor such as melanoma, head and neck, liver or kidney cancer. CDR3s include the opening cysteine and the closing phenylalanine or tryptophan. The D gene is left open where the match is weak. The size field is filled for only some rows; it gives once, few, many or a size class.

DNA: TGTGCCAGCAGTGAGTCACCCTCCACAGATACGCAGTATTTT
CDR3: CASSESPSTDTQYF
size: NA
J: TRBJ2-3
V: TRBV2
D: NA

DNA: TGTGCCAGCAGCCCCACCCTAGGAGAGACCCAGTACTTC
CDR3: CASSPTLGETQYF
size: NA
J: TRBJ2-5
V: TRBV11-3
D: NA

DNA: TGCGCCAGCAGCCTGACAGACTCATGGTCACCCCTCCACTTT
CDR3: CASSLTDSWSPLHF
size: NA
J: TRBJ1-6
V: TRBV5-1
D: NA

DNA: TGCAGTGCTAGAGAGGCTTATGGCTACACCTTC
CDR3: CSAREAYGYTF
size: NA
J: TRBJ1-2
V: TRBV20-1
D: NA

DNA: TGTGCTAGTGGTTCGGGACTAGCGGGCACGGCAGATACGCAGTATTTT
CDR3: CASGSGLAGTADTQYF
size: NA
J: TRBJ2-3
V: TRBV12-5
D: TRBD2

DNA: TGTGCCAGCAGCAAGACAGACAACTATGGCTACACCTTC
CDR3: CASSKTDNYGYTF
size: NA
J: TRBJ1-2
V: TRBV6-5
D: NA

DNA: TGTGCCAGCAGCCAGGGACAGATCCTCTACAATGAGCAGTTCTTC
CDR3: CASSQGQILYNEQFF
size: NA
J: TRBJ2-1
V: TRBV14
D: TRBD1

DNA: TGTGCCACCGGTCACAGCTCCTACGAGCAGTACTTC
CDR3: CATGHSSYEQYF
size: NA
J: TRBJ2-7
V: TRBV6-5
D: NA

DNA: TGTGCCAGCACCCCCGACAGGGACGGGCCCTACAATGAGCAGTTCTTC
CDR3: CASTPDRDGPYNEQFF
size: NA
J: TRBJ2-1
V: TRBV7-9
D: TRBD1

DNA: TGTGCCAGTAGTATCCGAACCGCCTCTGGAAACACCATATATTTT
CDR3: CASSIRTASGNTIYF
size: NA
J: TRBJ1-3
V: TRBV19
D: NA

DNA: TGTGCCAGCACTGGGGGAAAAGAGACCCAGTACTTC
CDR3: CASTGGKETQYF
size: once
J: TRBJ2-5
V: TRBV6-6
D: NA

DNA: TGTGCCAGCAGTATGCACTTCCAGGATAACTATGGCTACACCTTC
CDR3: CASSMHFQDNYGYTF
size: NA
J: TRBJ1-2
V: TRBV6-1
D: NA

DNA: TGTGCCAGCAGGGGGCTAGCTATAGATACGCAGTATTTT
CDR3: CASRGLAIDTQYF
size: NA
J: TRBJ2-3
V: TRBV5-6
D: NA

DNA: TGTGCCAGCAAATCGGGACTAGCCTACAATGAGCAGTTCTTC
CDR3: CASKSGLAYNEQFF
size: NA
J: TRBJ2-1
V: TRBV9
D: TRBD2

DNA: TGTGCCAGCAGCATAAATATTGATTGGGAGACCCAGTACTTC
CDR3: CASSINIDWETQYF
size: once
J: TRBJ2-5
V: TRBV9
D: NA

DNA: TGTGCCAGCAGTTCCCCAGGACAGGGAGGCAACACCATATATTTT
CDR3: CASSSPGQGGNTIYF
size: NA
J: TRBJ1-3
V: TRBV28
D: TRBD1

DNA: TGTGCCACCAGCAGCGTCAGGGTCAATCAGCCCCAGCATTTT
CDR3: CATSSVRVNQPQHF
size: once
J: TRBJ1-5
V: TRBV15
D: NA

DNA: TGCGCCAGCAGCTTGTACGGGGATGACAATCAGCCCCAGCATTTT
CDR3: CASSLYGDDNQPQHF
size: NA
J: TRBJ1-5
V: TRBV5-1
D: NA

DNA: TGCACCACTCCATTCCCCAGAAACACTGAAGCTTTCTTT
CDR3: CTTPFPRNTEAFF
size: NA
J: TRBJ1-1
V: TRBV1
D: NA

DNA: TGCGCCAGCAGCTTTGACAGACTGAACACTGAAGCTTTCTTT
CDR3: CASSFDRLNTEAFF
size: once
J: TRBJ1-1
V: TRBV5-1
D: NA

DNA: TGTGCCAGCAGCCCCCCCACTACGACAGATACGCAGTATTTT
CDR3: CASSPPTTTDTQYF
size: NA
J: TRBJ2-3
V: TRBV7-8
D: NA

DNA: TGTGCCAGCAGCCAACTTAATCAGCCCCAGCATTTT
CDR3: CASSQLNQPQHF
size: NA
J: TRBJ1-5
V: TRBV28
D: NA

DNA: TGTGCCAGTAGGCGGGGGGCGGACTATGGCTACACCTTC
CDR3: CASRRGADYGYTF
size: NA
J: TRBJ1-2
V: TRBV19
D: NA

DNA: TGTGCCAGCAGGGTAATAAGTGGGTACACTGAAGCTTTCTTT
CDR3: CASRVISGYTEAFF
size: NA
J: TRBJ1-1
V: TRBV6-5
D: NA

DNA: TGTGCCAGCAGCGCCAGGGGGCATAATAATGAAAAACTGTTTTTT
CDR3: CASSARGHNNEKLFF
size: NA
J: TRBJ1-4
V: TRBV7-2
D: TRBD1

DNA: TGTGCCAGCAGCCACCCCGAGGCAGGGGGGTCCTACAATGAGCAGTTCTTC
CDR3: CASSHPEAGGSYNEQFF
size: NA
J: TRBJ2-1
V: TRBV4-2
D: NA

DNA: TGTGCCAGCAGCCCTGACAGGGGGCTCACAGATACGCAGTATTTT
CDR3: CASSPDRGLTDTQYF
size: NA
J: TRBJ2-3
V: TRBV5-6
D: TRBD1

DNA: TGTGCCAGCTCCCGCAGGGACAGCCTGAACACTGAAGCTTTCTTT
CDR3: CASSRRDSLNTEAFF
size: NA
J: TRBJ1-1
V: TRBV18
D: TRBD1

DNA: TGTGCCAGCAGCCGAACCCACTCTAAAACTAGCGGGAATGAACCGGGTGAGCTGTTTTTT
CDR3: CASSRTHSKTSGNEPGELFF
size: NA
J: TRBJ2-2
V: TRBV11-3
D: TRBD2

DNA: TGCGCCAGCAGGGGGGACAGGGGCCTTTATAGCAATCAGCCCCAGCATTTT
CDR3: CASRGDRGLYSNQPQHF
size: NA
J: TRBJ1-5
V: TRBV10-2
D: TRBD1

DNA: TGTGCCAGCACCCAAGCCGGGACCTCATACAATGAGCAGTTCTTC
CDR3: CASTQAGTSYNEQFF
size: NA
J: TRBJ2-1
V: TRBV27
D: NA

DNA: TGTGCCAGCAGTTTATCGGCACCGATGGGGACTGAAGCTTTCTTT
CDR3: CASSLSAPMGTEAFF
size: NA
J: TRBJ1-1
V: TRBV27
D: NA

DNA: TGTGCCAGCAGCTTGGTTCAGGGGTTAAGACCAGATACGCAGTATTTT
CDR3: CASSLVQGLRPDTQYF
size: NA
J: TRBJ2-3
V: TRBV5-4
D: NA

DNA: TGTGCCAGCAGCCCCGGACGGACCGGGGGTTCACCCCTCCACTTT
CDR3: CASSPGRTGGSPLHF
size: NA
J: TRBJ1-6
V: TRBV9
D: NA